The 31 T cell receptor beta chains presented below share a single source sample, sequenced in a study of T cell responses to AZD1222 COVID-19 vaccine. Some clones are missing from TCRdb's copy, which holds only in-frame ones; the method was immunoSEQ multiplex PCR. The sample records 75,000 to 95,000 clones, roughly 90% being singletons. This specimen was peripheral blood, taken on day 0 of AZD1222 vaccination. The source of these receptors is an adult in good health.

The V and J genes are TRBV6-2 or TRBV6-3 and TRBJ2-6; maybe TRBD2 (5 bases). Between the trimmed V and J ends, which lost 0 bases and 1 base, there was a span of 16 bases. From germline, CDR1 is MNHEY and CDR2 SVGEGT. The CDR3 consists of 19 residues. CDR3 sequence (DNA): TGTGCCAGCAGTTACTCGGCGGGCCGAAGAGCTTCTGGGGCCAACGTCCTGACTTTC. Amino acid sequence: CASSYSAGRRASGANVLTF.

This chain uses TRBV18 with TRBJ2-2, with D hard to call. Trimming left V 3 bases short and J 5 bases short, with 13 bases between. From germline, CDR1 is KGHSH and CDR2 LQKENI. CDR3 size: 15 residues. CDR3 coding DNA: TGTGCCAGCTCACCTTTGGATACCAAAACCGGGGAGCTGTTTTTT. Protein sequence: CASSPLDTKTGELFF.

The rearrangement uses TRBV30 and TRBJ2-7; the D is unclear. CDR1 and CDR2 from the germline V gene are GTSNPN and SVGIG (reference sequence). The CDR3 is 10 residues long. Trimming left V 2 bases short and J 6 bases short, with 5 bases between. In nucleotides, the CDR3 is TGTGCCTGGAGTTTGGGCGAGCAGTACTTC. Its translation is CAWSLGEQYF.

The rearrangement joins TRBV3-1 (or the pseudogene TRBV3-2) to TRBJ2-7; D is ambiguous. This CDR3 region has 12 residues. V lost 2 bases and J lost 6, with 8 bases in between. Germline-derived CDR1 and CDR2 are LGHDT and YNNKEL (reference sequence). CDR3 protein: CASSQIGVEQYF. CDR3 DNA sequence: TGTGCCAGCAGCCAAATTGGGGTCGAGCAGTACTTC.

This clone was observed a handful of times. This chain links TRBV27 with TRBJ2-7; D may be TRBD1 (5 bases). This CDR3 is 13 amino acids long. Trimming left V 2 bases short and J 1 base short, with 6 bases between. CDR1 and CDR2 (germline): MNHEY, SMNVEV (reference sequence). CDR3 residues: CASSLRQSYEQYF. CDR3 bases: TGTGCCAGCAGTTTACGACAGTCCTACGAGCAGTACTTC.

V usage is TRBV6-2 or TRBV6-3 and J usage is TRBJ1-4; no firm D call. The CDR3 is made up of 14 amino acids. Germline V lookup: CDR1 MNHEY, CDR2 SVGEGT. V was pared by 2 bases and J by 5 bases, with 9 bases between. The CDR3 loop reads CASSYTYLNEKLFF. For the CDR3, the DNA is TGTGCCAGCAGTTACACCTACTTAAATGAAAAACTGTTTTTT.

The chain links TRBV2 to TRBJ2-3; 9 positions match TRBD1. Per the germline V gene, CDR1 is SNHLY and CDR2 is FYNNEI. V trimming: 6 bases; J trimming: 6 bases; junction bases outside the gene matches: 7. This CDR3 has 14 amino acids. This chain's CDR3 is CASREDRGGDTQYF. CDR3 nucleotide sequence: TGTGCCAGCAGGGAGGACAGGGGAGGGGATACGCAGTATTTT.

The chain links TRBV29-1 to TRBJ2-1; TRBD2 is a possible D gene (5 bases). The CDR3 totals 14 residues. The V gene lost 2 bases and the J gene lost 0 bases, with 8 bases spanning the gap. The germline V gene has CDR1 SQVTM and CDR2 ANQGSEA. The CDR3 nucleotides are TGCAGCGTTGAAAGCGGCAGCTCCTACAATGAGCAGTTCTTC. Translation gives CSVESGSSYNEQFF.

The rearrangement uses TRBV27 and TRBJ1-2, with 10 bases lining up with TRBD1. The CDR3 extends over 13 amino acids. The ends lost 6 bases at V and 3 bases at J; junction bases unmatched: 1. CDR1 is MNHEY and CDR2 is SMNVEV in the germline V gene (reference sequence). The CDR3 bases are TGTGCCAGCAGGGGGACAGGGGACTATGGCTACACCTTC. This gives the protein CASRGTGDYGYTF.

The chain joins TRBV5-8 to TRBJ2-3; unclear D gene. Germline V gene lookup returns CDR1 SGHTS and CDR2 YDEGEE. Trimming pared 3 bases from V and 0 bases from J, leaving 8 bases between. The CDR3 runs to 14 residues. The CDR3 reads CASSWGGSTDTQYF. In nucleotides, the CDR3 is TGTGCCAGCAGCTGGGGTGGTAGCACAGATACGCAGTATTTT.

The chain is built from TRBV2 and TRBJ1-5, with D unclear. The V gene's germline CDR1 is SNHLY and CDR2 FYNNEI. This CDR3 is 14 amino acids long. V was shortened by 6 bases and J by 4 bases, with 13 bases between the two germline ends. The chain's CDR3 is CASSIDGDNQPQHF. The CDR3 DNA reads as TGTGCCAGCAGCATTGACGGGGATAATCAGCCCCAGCATTTT.

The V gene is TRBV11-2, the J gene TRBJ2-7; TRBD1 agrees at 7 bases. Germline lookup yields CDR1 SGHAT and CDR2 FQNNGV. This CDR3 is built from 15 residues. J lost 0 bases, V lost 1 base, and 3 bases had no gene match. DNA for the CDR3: TGTGCCAGCAGCTTAGCGACAGGGAGCTCCTACGAGCAGTACTTC. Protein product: CASSLATGSSYEQYF.

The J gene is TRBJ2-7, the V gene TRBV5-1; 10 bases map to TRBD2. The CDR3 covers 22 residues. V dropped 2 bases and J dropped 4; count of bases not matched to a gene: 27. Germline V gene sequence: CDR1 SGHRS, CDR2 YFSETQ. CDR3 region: CASSLAGGDSRASRAGIYEQYF. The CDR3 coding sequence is TGCGCCAGCAGCTTAGCGGGAGGGGACAGTAGGGCATCCCGAGCGGGAATTTACGAGCAGTACTTC.

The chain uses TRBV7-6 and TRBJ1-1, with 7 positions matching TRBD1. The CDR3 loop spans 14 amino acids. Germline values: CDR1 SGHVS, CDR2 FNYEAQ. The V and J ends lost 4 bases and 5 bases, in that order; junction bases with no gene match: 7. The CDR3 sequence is CASSSDRVGTEAFF. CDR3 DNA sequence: TGTGCCAGCAGCTCAGACAGGGTTGGGACTGAAGCTTTCTTT. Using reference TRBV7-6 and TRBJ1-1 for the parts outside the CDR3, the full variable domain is GAGVSQSPRYKVTKRGQDVALRCDPISGHVSLYWYRQALGQGPEFLTYFNYEAQQDKSGLPNDRFSAERPEGSISTLTIQRTEQRDSAMYRCASSSDRVGTEAFFGQGTRLTVV.

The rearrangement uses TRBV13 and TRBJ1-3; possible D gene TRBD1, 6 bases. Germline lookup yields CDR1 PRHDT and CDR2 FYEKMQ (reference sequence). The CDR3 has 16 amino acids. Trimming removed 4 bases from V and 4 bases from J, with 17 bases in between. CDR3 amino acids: CASSSNNGTNGNTIYF. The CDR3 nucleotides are TGTGCCAGCAGCTCCAACAACGGGACAAACGGAAACACCATATATTTT.

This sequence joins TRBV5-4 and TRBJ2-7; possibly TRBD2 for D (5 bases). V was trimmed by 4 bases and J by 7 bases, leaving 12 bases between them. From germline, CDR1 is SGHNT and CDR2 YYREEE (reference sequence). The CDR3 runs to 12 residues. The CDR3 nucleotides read TGTGCCAGCAGCCAACACCCGGGGGAGCAGTACTTC. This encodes CASSQHPGEQYF.

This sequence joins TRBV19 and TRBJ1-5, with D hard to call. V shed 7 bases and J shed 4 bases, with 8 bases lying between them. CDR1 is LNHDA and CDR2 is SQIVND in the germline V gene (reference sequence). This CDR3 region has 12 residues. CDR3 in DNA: TGTGCCAGTACAGAGCCGAATCAGCCCCAGCATTTT. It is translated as CASTEPNQPQHF.

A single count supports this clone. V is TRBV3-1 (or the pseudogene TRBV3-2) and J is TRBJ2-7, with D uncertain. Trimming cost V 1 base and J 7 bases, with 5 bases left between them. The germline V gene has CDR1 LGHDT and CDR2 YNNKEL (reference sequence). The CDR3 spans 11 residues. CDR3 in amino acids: CASSQVREQYF. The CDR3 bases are TGTGCCAGCAGCCAAGTAAGGGAGCAGTACTTC.

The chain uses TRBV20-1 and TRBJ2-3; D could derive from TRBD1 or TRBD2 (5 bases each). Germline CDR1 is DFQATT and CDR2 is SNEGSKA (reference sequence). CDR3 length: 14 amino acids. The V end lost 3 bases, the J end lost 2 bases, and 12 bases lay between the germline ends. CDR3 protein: CSASRDGVTDTQYF. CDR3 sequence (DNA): TGCAGTGCTAGTCGGGACGGTGTCACAGATACGCAGTATTTT.

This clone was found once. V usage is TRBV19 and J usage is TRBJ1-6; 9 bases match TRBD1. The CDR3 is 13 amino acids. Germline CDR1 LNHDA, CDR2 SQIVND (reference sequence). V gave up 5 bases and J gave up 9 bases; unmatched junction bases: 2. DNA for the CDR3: TGTGCCAGTAGTCCGACAGGGGGTTCACCCCTCCACTTT. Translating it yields CASSPTGGSPLHF. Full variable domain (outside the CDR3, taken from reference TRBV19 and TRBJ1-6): DGGITQSPKYLFRKEGQNVTLSCEQNLNHDAMYWYRQDPGQGLRLIYYSQIVNDFQKGDIAEGYSVSREKKESFPLTVTSAQKNPTAFYLCASSPTGGSPLHFGNGTRLTVT.

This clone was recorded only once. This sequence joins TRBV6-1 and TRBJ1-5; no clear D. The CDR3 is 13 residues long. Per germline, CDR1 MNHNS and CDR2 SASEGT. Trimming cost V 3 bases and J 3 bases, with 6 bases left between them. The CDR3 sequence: CASSDGLNQPQHF. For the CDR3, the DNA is TGTGCCAGCAGTGACGGCCTCAATCAGCCCCAGCATTTT.

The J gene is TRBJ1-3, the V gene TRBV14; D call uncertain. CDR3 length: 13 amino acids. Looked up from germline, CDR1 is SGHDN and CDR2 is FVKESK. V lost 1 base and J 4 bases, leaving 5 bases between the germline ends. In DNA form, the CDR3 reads TGTGCCAGCAGCCAAGGGAAGGGAAACACCATATATTTT. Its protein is CASSQGKGNTIYF.

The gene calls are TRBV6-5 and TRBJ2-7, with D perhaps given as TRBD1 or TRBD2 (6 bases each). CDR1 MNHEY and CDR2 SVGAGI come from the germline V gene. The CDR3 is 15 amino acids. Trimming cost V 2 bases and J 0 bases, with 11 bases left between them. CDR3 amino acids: CASSYVGGPSYEQYF. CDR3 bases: TGTGCCAGCAGTTACGTGGGGGGCCCCTCCTACGAGCAGTACTTC.

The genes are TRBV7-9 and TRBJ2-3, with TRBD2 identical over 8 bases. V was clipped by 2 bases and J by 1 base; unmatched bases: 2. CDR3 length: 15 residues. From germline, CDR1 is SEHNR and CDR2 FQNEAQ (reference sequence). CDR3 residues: CASSLSGRGTDTQYF. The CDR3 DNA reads TGTGCCAGCAGCTTATCCGGGAGGGGCACAGATACGCAGTATTTT.

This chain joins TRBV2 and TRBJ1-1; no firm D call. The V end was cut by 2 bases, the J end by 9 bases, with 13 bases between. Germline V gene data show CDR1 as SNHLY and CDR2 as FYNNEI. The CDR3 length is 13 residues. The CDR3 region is CASSEILAVKAFF. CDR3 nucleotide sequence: TGTGCCAGCAGTGAAATCCTCGCGGTTAAAGCTTTCTTT.

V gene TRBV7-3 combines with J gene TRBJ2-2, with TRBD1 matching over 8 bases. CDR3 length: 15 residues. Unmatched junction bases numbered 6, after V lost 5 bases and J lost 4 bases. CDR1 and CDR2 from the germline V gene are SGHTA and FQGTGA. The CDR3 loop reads CASSPLTGATGELFF. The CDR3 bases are TGTGCCAGCAGCCCACTGACAGGGGCCACCGGGGAGCTGTTTTTT.

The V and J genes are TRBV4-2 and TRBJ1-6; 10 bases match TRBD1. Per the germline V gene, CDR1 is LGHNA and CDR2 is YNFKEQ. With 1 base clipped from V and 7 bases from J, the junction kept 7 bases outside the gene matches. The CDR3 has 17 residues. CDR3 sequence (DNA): TGTGCCAGCAGCCAAGGATGGGAGGACAGGGGGAATTCACCCCTCCACTTT. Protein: CASSQGWEDRGNSPLHF.

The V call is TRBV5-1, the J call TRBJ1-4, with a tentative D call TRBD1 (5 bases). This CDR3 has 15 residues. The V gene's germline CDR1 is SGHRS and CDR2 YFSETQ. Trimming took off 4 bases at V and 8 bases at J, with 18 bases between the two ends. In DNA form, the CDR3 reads TGCGCCAGCAGCCCCCGAGCAGGGAGAAGCGAAAAACTGTTTTTT. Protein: CASSPRAGRSEKLFF.

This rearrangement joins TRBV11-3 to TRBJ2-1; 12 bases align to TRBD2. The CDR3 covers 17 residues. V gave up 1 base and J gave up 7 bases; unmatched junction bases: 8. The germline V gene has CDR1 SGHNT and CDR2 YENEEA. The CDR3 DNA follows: TGTGCCAGCAGCTTAGTGGCTAGCGGGAGGGTTATAAATGAGCAGTTCTTC. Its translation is CASSLVASGRVINEQFF.

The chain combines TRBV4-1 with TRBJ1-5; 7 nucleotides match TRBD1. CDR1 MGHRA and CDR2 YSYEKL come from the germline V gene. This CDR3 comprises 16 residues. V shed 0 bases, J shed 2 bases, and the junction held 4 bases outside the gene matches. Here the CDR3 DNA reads TGCGCCAGCAGCCAAGATAATACAGGGGGCAATCAGCCCCAGCATTTT. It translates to CASSQDNTGGNQPQHF.

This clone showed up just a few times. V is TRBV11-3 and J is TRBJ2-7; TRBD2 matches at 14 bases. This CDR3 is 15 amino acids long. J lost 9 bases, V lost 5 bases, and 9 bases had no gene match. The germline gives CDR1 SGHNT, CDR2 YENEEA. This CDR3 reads CASSPSGLAGEVQYF. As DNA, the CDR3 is TGTGCCAGCAGCCCCTCGGGACTAGCGGGAGAGGTGCAGTACTTC.